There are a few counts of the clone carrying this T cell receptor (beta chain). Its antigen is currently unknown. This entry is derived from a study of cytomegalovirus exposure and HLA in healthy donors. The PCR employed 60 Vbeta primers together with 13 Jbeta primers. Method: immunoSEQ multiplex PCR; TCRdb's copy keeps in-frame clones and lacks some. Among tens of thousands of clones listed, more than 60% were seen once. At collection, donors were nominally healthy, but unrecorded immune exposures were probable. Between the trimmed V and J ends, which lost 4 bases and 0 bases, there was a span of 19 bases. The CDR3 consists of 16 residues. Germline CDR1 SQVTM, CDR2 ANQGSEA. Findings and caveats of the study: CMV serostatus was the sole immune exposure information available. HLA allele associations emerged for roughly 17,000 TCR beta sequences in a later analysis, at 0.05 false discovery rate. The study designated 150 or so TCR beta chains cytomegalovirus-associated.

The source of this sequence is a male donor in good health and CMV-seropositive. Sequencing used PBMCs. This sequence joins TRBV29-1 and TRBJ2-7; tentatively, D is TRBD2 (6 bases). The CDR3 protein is CSVAPRSGGRSYEQYF. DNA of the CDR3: TGCAGCGTTGCCCCTCGATCCGGGGGACGCTCCTACGAGCAGTACTTC.